What follows are 22 T cell receptor beta chains derived from one specimen sequenced in a study of Ad26.COV2.S vaccination and SARS-CoV-2 variants. The sample's treatment: roughly 20 received Ad26.COV2.S at low or high dose, single or two shots; 5 received placebo; per-sample allocation not given. Specimen acquisition occurred on day 63 following the initial vaccine or placebo injection. The table came from immunoSEQ multiplex PCR; TCRdb's copy has only in-frame clones and leaves some out. The sample holds about 350,000 clones; roughly 90% are singletons and the top ten take around 5%. Sequencing was performed on peripheral blood, taken in a trial of Ad26.COV2.S vaccine versus placebo. The receptor set was obtained from a person aged 18-65 years who received the Ad26.COV2.S COVID-19 vaccine or a placebo.

The V and J genes are TRBV6-5 and TRBJ1-4; D perhaps matches TRBD1 (6 bases). Germline CDR1 MNHEY, CDR2 SVGAGI. The CDR3 runs to 13 residues. Trimming took off 8 bases at V and 10 bases at J, with 17 bases between the two ends. CDR3 in amino acids: CASQRGAYGKLFF. The CDR3 DNA reads as TGTGCCAGCCAGCGGGGGGCTTATGGAAAACTGTTTTTT.

This chain links TRBV15 with TRBJ1-4; D is uncertain. V shed 0 bases and J shed 2 bases, with 16 bases lying between them. The CDR3 runs to 18 residues. The V gene's germline CDR1 is LNHNV and CDR2 YYDKDF (reference sequence). CDR3 residues: CATSRDLFTRTTNEKLFF. Written as DNA, the CDR3 is TGTGCCACCAGCAGAGATCTTTTTACAAGAACTACTAATGAAAAACTGTTTTTT.

CDR3 sequence: CASSFGATPQFF. DNA for the CDR3: TGTGCCAGCAGTTTCGGTGCCACTCCGCAGTTCTTC. The chain uses TRBV27 and TRBJ2-1, with no clear D. The CDR3 runs 12 residues. Trimming left V 3 bases short and J 12 bases short, with 12 bases between. Germline V gene data show CDR1 as MNHEY and CDR2 as SMNVEV (reference sequence).

The V and J genes are TRBV18 and TRBJ2-3; the D call may be TRBD1 or TRBD2 (5 bases each). This CDR3 is built from 15 residues. The V end was cut by 5 bases, the J end by 2 bases, with 14 bases between. Germline CDR1 reads KGHSH; CDR2 reads LQKENI. CDR3 DNA sequence: TGTGCCAGCTCAACCTGGGACCCACCCACAGATACGCAGTATTTT. Its translation is CASSTWDPPTDTQYF.

This sequence joins TRBV5-1 and TRBJ2-3, with TRBD2 matching 10 bases. CDR1 is SGHRS and CDR2 is YFSETQ in the germline V gene. V trimming: 4 bases; J trimming: 2 bases; junction bases outside the gene matches: 13. This CDR3 comprises 18 residues. For the CDR3, the DNA is TGCGCCAGCAGCAAAACAGGGGCAGCGGGAGGGGTCACAGATACGCAGTATTTT. Protein: CASSKTGAAGGVTDTQYF.

The chain is built from TRBV27 and TRBJ1-6; a possible D gene is TRBD1 (5 bases). The V end lost 8 bases, the J end lost 7 bases, and 12 bases lay between the germline ends. CDR3 length equals 13 residues. Germline V gives CDR1 MNHEY, CDR2 SMNVEV (reference sequence). The DNA for the CDR3 is TGTGCCAGCCAGAAGAAGGGGAATTCACCCCTCCACTTT. As protein: CASQKKGNSPLHF.

The chain has TRBV19 and TRBJ1-1; D call uncertain. Germline lookup yields CDR1 LNHDA and CDR2 SQIVND (reference sequence). Trimming pared 3 bases from V and 0 bases from J, leaving 8 bases between. This CDR3 spans 14 amino acids. The CDR3 DNA reads as TGTGCCAGTAGTATGACCAATATGAACACTGAAGCTTTCTTT. It codes for CASSMTNMNTEAFF. Full variable domain (remainder filled in from reference TRBV19 and TRBJ1-1): DGGITQSPKYLFRKEGQNVTLSCEQNLNHDAMYWYRQDPGQGLRLIYYSQIVNDFQKGDIAEGYSVSREKKESFPLTVTSAQKNPTAFYLCASSMTNMNTEAFFGQGTRLTVV.

The rearrangement uses TRBV7-3 and TRBJ1-1; 8 nucleotides line up with TRBD1. The CDR3 runs 13 residues. The trim removed 5 bases at V and 4 bases at J, leaving 3 bases unmatched. Per the germline V gene, CDR1 is SGHTA and CDR2 is FQGTGA. CDR3 DNA sequence: TGTGCCAGCAGCCAACAGGGGGGCACTGAAGCTTTCTTT. It codes for CASSQQGGTEAFF.

The rearrangement links TRBV7-2 to TRBJ2-2; 7 bases are shared with TRBD2. Germline CDR1 and CDR2: SGHTA and FQGNSA. The CDR3 runs 16 residues. Trimming removed 1 base from V and 7 bases from J; junction bases left unmatched: 9. CDR3 sequence (DNA): TGTGCCAGCAGCTTAGATCGGGGAGCGGGGTTCGGGGAGCTGTTTTTT. It encodes CASSLDRGAGFGELFF.

This rearrangement joins TRBV6-6 to TRBJ2-1, with 7 bases fitting TRBD2. V lost 5 bases and J lost 1; bases outside the gene matches: 5. The CDR3 runs to 15 residues. Germline values: CDR1 MNHNY, CDR2 SVGAGI (reference sequence). The DNA of the CDR3 is TGTGCCAGCAGTCCAACTAGCGCATCCTACAATGAGCAGTTCTTC. Its protein is CASSPTSASYNEQFF.

This clone showed up just a few times. V usage is TRBV15 and J usage is TRBJ2-3; 13 nucleotides align to TRBD2. The CDR3 sequence is 18 residues long. Trimming cost V 4 bases and J 0 bases; bases outside gene matches: 7. CDR1 and CDR2 (germline): LNHNV, YYDKDF (reference sequence). The CDR3: CATSTGLAGEPSTDTQYF. CDR3 nucleotide sequence: TGTGCCACCAGCACCGGACTAGCGGGGGAACCTAGCACAGATACGCAGTATTTT.

The V call is TRBV19, the J call TRBJ2-2; TRBD2 agrees at 9 bases. CDR3 length: 16 residues. CDR1 is LNHDA, CDR2 SQIVND, per germline (reference sequence). V gave up 4 bases and J gave up 3 bases; unmatched junction bases: 6. CDR3 loop: CASSNRLAEYTGELFF. The DNA of the CDR3 is TGTGCCAGTAGTAACAGACTAGCGGAATACACCGGGGAGCTGTTTTTT.

This chain joins TRBV2 and TRBJ2-2; D assignment may be TRBD1 or TRBD2 (5 bases each). The ends were cut back, 7 bases at V and 3 bases at J, with 12 bases in the middle. The CDR3 consists of 14 residues. CDR1 and CDR2 from the germline V gene are SNHLY and FYNNEI. The CDR3 coding sequence is TGTGCCAGCAAGGGACCGAGACACACCGGGGAGCTGTTTTTT. Amino acids: CASKGPRHTGELFF.

In this sample, this clone turned up a few times. The rearrangement uses TRBV30 and TRBJ1-6; 7 bases are shared with TRBD1. The CDR3 is 14 residues long. In germline, CDR1 is GTSNPN, CDR2 SVGIG (reference sequence). V lost 8 bases and J lost 8; bases outside the gene matches: 12. The CDR3 region has the DNA TGTGCCGTGTCCCTCGGGACAGAGGATTCACCCCTCCACTTT. Its protein is CAVSLGTEDSPLHF.

The rearrangement uses TRBV5-8 and TRBJ2-5; D possibly uses TRBD1 or TRBD2 (5 bases each). This CDR3 is 14 amino acids long. CDR1 and CDR2 from the germline V gene are SGHTS and YDEGEE. Trimming took off 1 base at V and 4 bases at J, with 11 bases between the two ends. CDR3 nucleotide sequence: TGTGCCAGCAGCTTGACCGAGGGGTCAGAGACCCAGTACTTC. This translates into CASSLTEGSETQYF.

J is TRBJ2-5 and V is TRBV9; TRBD2 aligns across 11 bases. The junction had 6 bases not matched to a gene; V was cut back by 3 bases and J by 5 bases. Germline V CDR1 and CDR2: SGDLS, YYNGEE. This CDR3 contains 15 residues. In nucleotides, the CDR3 is TGTGCCAGCAGCGCGTCCGGGACTAGCGGTGAGACCCAGTACTTC. It codes for CASSASGTSGETQYF.

V gene TRBV21-1 combines with J gene TRBJ2-5; the DNA was not compared with TRBD1, the D call given in the table. TRBV21-1 counts as a pseudogene. The CDR3 consists of 13 residues. CDR3 in amino acids: CASRAGTSETQYF. The CDR3, as DNA: TGTGCCAGCAGGGCCGGGACATCTGAGACCCAGTACTTC.

This chain uses TRBV5-1 with TRBJ2-7, with TRBD1 matching 7 bases. The V gene end was trimmed by 4 bases and the J gene end by 0 bases; junction bases not matched to a gene: 7. Germline loops: CDR1 SGHRS, CDR2 YFSETQ. The CDR3 contains 15 residues. CDR3 region: CASSRSGQTSYEQYF. The CDR3, as DNA: TGCGCCAGCAGCCGGTCGGGACAGACCTCCTACGAGCAGTACTTC.

This clone was seen once. The chain couples TRBV5-4 to TRBJ2-6; no clear D gene. The CDR3 extends over 17 amino acids. V lost 4 bases and J 0 bases, leaving 14 bases between the germline ends. Germline V gene data show CDR1 as SGHNT and CDR2 as YYREEE (reference sequence). CDR3 nucleotides: TGTGCCAGCAGCCACCCCGCACAAGGCTCTGGGGCCAACGTCCTGACTTTC. Protein: CASSHPAQGSGANVLTF.

In its sample, this clone was seen many times. The chain combines TRBV4-1 with TRBJ1-1, with no clear D. V was clipped by 1 base and J by 0 bases, with 9 bases between them. The CDR3 has 15 residues. The germline V gene encodes CDR1 MGHRA and CDR2 YSYEKL. The CDR3 DNA reads as TGCGCCAGCAGCCAAGGGGCCGACATGAACACTGAAGCTTTCTTT. Its translation is CASSQGADMNTEAFF.

The rearrangement joins TRBV6-2 or TRBV6-3 to TRBJ1-1; 7 bases are a match to TRBD1. The germline gives CDR1 MNHEY, CDR2 SVGEGT. This CDR3 is built from 17 residues. The junction had 16 bases not matched to a gene; V was cut back by 6 bases and J by 3 bases. CDR3 region: CASSLTVGRGLDTEAFF. The DNA of the CDR3 is TGTGCCAGCAGCCTCACCGTGGGCAGGGGGTTGGACACTGAAGCTTTCTTT.

V is TRBV5-4 and J is TRBJ2-2; D uncertain. V lost 0 bases and J lost 0, with 9 bases in between. CDR3 length: 16 amino acids. In germline, CDR1 is SGHNT, CDR2 YYREEE (reference sequence). CDR3 sequence: CASSLGDITNTGELFF. CDR3 bases: TGTGCCAGCAGCTTGGGGGATATCACGAACACCGGGGAGCTGTTTTTT.